This TCR beta chain was obtained from a study of blood T cell repertoires in COVID-19. Overall study context: Some COVID-19 samples were acute and others convalescent; all came from the United States, Italy and Spain.

V lost 5 bases to trimming and J lost 3 bases; unmatched junction nucleotides: 4. The germline V gene encodes CDR1 LGHNA and CDR2 YSLEER. This CDR3 is built from 15 residues. In the authors' workflow: Amplification from reference gene primers served as the basis for estimated nucleated cell counts. The data were produced by immunoSEQ multiplex PCR, yet TCRdb's version contains in-frame clones alone and is incomplete. D and trimming come from the DNA, and the V and J calls and clone size come from that table. This sample has 150,000 to 200,000 clones, with more than 75% found just once. The J gene is TRBJ2-3, the V gene TRBV4-3, with 11 bases fitting TRBD2. Sample: peripheral blood. This clonotype was obtained from a man in his forties with active or convalescent COVID-19. CDR3 in DNA: TGCGCCAGCAGCTCCCTAGCGGGGGGTACAGATACGCAGTATTTT. Translated: CASSSLAGGTDTQYF.